A selection of T cell receptor beta chains follows, all from one sample in a study of cytomegalovirus exposure and HLA in healthy donors. Here immunoSEQ multiplex PCR was the method, and the copy in TCRdb shows in-frame clones only, minus some. The sample lists more than 150,000 clones; roughly 78% were seen once. Input material: PBMCs. Receptors were obtained from a woman in her 30s in good health and CMV-seronegative. Each CDR3 is given with its conserved first and last residue. D genes are given only for firm matches.

CDR3 length | D gene | J gene | V gene | CDR3 protein | CDR3 DNA
14 | . | TRBJ2-5 | TRBV30 | CAWSGHQPSGEQYF | TGTGCCTGGAGTGGGCACCAACCCTCAGGGGAGCAGTACTTC
15 | TRBD2 | TRBJ2-1 | TRBV30 | CAWGGGVGSYNEQFF | TGTGCCTGGGGGGGAGGGGTGGGCTCCTACAATGAGCAGTTCTTC
15 | . | TRBJ2-3 | TRBV9 | CASSVVGVPTDTQYF | TGTGCCAGCAGCGTAGTAGGGGTCCCCACAGATACGCAGTATTTT
18 | TRBD1 | TRBJ1-2 | TRBV18 | CASSLAGTGGSGNYGYTF | TGTGCCAGCTCGCTAGCCGGGACAGGGGGCTCGGGGAACTATGGCTACACCTTC
16 | . | TRBJ2-6 | TRBV6-5 | CASSYSGDSGANVLTF | TGTGCCAGCAGTTACTCGGGAGACTCTGGGGCCAACGTCCTGACTTTC
15 | TRBD1 | TRBJ2-3 | TRBV5-1 | CASSSGTGWADTQYF | TGCGCCAGCAGCTCGGGGACAGGTTGGGCAGATACGCAGTATTTT
14 | TRBD1 | TRBJ2-7 | TRBV5-1 | CASSLDRGHNEQYF | TGCGCCAGCAGCTTGGACAGGGGGCACAACGAGCAGTACTTC
14 | TRBD1 | TRBJ1-2 | TRBV29-1 | CSVERTGFNYGYTF | TGCAGCGTTGAACGGACAGGGTTTAACTATGGCTACACCTTC
17 | TRBD1 | TRBJ1-1 | TRBV4-1 | CASSQVGSGTGITEAFF | TGCGCCAGCAGCCAAGTAGGATCCGGGACAGGCATCACTGAAGCTTTCTTT
14 | . | TRBJ1-6 | TRBV7-9 | CASSLGQGISPLHF | TGTGCCAGCAGCTTAGGTCAGGGCATTTCACCCCTCCACTTT
15 | TRBD2 | TRBJ2-5 | TRBV5-1 | CASRNSGGAQETQYF | TGCGCCAGCAGAAATAGCGGGGGGGCCCAAGAGACCCAGTACTTC
13 | . | TRBJ1-1 | TRBV7-8 | CASSSASRTEAFF | TGTGCCAGCAGCTCAGCGAGCCGTACTGAAGCTTTCTTT
14 | TRBD1 | TRBJ1-1 | TRBV5-1 | CASSYNRDRPEAFF | TGCGCCAGCAGCTACAACCGGGACAGGCCTGAAGCTTTCTTT
17 | . | TRBJ2-1 | TRBV27 | CASSFGALTRVYNEQFF | TGTGCCAGCAGTTTTGGGGCCCTGACCAGGGTATACAATGAGCAGTTCTTC